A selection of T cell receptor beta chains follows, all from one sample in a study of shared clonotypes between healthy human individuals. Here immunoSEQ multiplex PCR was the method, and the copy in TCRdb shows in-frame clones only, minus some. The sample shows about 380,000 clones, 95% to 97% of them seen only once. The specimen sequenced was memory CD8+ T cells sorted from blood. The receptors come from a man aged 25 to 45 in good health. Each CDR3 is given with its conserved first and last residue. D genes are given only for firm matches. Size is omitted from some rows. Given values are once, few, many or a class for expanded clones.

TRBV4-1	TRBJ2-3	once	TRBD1	TGCGCCAGCAGCCAACGACAGGGGTTCAGCACAGATACGCAGTATTTT	CASSQRQGFSTDTQYF
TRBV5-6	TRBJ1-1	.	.	TGTGCCAGCAGCTCGTACACTGAAGCTTTCTTT	CASSSYTEAFF
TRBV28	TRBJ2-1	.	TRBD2	TGTGCCAGCAGTTTGCCCTCGACTAGCCCCTACAATGAGCAGTTCTTC	CASSLPSTSPYNEQFF
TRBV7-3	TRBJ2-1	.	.	TGTGCCAGCAGCTTAATCGCCGGGACGACAAATGAGCAGTTCTTC	CASSLIAGTTNEQFF
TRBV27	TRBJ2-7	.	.	TGTGCCAGCAGTTTGGCGAGGACCCGAGTGTATGAGCAGTACTTC	CASSLARTRVYEQYF
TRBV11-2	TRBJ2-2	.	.	TGTGCCAGCAGCTTAGGCTATCTCGGGGAGCTGTTTTTT	CASSLGYLGELFF
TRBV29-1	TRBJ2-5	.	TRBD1	TGCAGCGGGACAGGAGTCCAAGAGACCCAGTACTTC	CSGTGVQETQYF
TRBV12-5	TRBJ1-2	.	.	TGTGCTAGTGGTCCGTTGAACGGGTCGAACTATGGCTACACCTTC	CASGPLNGSNYGYTF
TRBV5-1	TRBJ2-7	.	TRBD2	TGCGCCAGCAGCTTGGCCGGGACTAGCAAGTTCTACGAGCAGTACTTC	CASSLAGTSKFYEQYF
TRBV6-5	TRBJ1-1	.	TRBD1	TGTGCCAGCAGTTCCCAGGGGGCTAGTAACACTGAAGCTTTCTTT	CASSSQGASNTEAFF
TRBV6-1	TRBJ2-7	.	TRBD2	TGTGCCAGCAGGGCGAAACTAGCGGGAGGAAACGAGCAGTACTTC	CASRAKLAGGNEQYF
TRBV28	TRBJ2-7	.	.	TGTGCCACCCGGGCCCCAGGACTTTCATACGAGCAGTACTTC	CATRAPGLSYEQYF
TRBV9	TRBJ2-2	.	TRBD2	TGTGCCAGCAGCGGCACTAGCGGACCCACCGGGGAGCTGTTTTTT	CASSGTSGPTGELFF
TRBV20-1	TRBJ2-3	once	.	TGCAGTTCCCAAACGCCGGGGACGCAGTATTTT	CSSQTPGTQYF
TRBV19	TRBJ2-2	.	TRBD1	TGTGCCAGTAGTATTCGACAGGGGTCGCTGAACACCGGGGAGCTGTTTTTT	CASSIRQGSLNTGELFF
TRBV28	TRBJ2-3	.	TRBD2	TGTGCCAGCAGTTCGGTAGCGGGAGTGCGCACAGATACGCAGTATTTT	CASSSVAGVRTDTQYF
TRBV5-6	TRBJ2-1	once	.	TGTGCCAGCAGCTACCTTGTCAATGAGCAGTTCTTC	CASSYLVNEQFF
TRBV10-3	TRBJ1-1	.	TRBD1	TGTGCCATCAGTGGATCCACAGGGGGGAGTGTCACTGAAGCTTTCTTT	CAISGSTGGSVTEAFF
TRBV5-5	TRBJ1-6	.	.	TGTGCCAGCAGCTCAACAGGGAATAATTCACCCCTCCACTTT	CASSSTGNNSPLHF
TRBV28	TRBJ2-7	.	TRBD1	TGTGCCAGCAAAACCCCGGGACAGGGGTACGAGCAGTACTTC	CASKTPGQGYEQYF
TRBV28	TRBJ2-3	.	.	TGTGCCAGCAGTCCACCCGTAGGGGTAAGGATGCAAGATACGCAGTATTTT	CASSPPVGVRMQDTQYF
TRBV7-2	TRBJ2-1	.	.	TGTGCCAGCAGCTTAGAGTTTACGTGGAGTAAGGGGTTCTTC	CASSLEFTWSKGFF
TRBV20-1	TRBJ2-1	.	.	TGCAGTGCGGCTAGCTACAATGAGCAGTTCTTC	CSAASYNEQFF
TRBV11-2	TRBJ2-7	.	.	TGTGCCAGCAGCTTAGTTAAGGGCTCCTACGAGCAGTACTTC	CASSLVKGSYEQYF
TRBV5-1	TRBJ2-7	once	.	TGCGCCAGCAGCGCGGGCTACGAGCAGTACTTC	CASSAGYEQYF
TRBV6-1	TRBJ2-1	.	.	TGTGCCAGCAGTCTCCGGGACGCCTTATACAATGAGCAGTTCTTC	CASSLRDALYNEQFF
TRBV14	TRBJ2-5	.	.	TGTGCCAGCAGCCAAGTCCGACTTCAAGAGACCCAGTACTTC	CASSQVRLQETQYF
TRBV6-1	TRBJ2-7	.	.	TGTGCCAGCAATTGGGACACGGCCTCCTACGAGCAGTACTTC	CASNWDTASYEQYF
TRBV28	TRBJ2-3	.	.	TGTGCCAGCAAGTTCGAGATATTAGCAGGACCGGGAGCAGATACGCAGTATTTT	CASKFEILAGPGADTQYF
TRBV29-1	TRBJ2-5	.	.	TGCAGCGTTGTCCGTAGCGAGACCCAGTACTTC	CSVVRSETQYF
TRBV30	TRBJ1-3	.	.	TGTGCCTGGAGTCTTGGAAACACCATATATTTT	CAWSLGNTIYF
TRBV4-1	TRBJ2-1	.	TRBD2	TGCGCCAGCAGCCAAGGGGCGGGGACTACCCTCTACAATGAGCAGTTCTTC	CASSQGAGTTLYNEQFF
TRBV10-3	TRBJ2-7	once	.	TGTGCCATCAGTGAGAAGGGTTTCTGGTCCGAGCAGTACTTC	CAISEKGFWSEQYF
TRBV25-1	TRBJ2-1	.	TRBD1	TGTGCCAGCAGTAAAAGACAGGGGTCAAGCTCCTACAATGAGCAGTTCTTC	CASSKRQGSSSYNEQFF
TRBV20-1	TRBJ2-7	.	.	TGCAGTGCCCAACTACTCAGGGTTCAGTACTTC	CSAQLLRVQYF
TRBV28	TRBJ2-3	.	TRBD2	TGTGCCAGCAGTGCCGGGACTAGCGGGAGCACAGATACGCAGTATTTT	CASSAGTSGSTDTQYF
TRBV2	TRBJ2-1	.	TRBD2	TGTGCCAGCAGACAACTAGCGGGTAACTACAATGAGCAGTTCTTC	CASRQLAGNYNEQFF
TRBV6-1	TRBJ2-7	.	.	TGTGCCATCTTCATTAAAGGACCCCATTCCGAAGGGCACTTC	CAIFIKGPHSEGHF
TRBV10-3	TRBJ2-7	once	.	TGTGCCATCAGTGTGGGGGCTAAAGTCTACGAGCAGTACTTC	CAISVGAKVYEQYF
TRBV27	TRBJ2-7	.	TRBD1	TGTGCCAGCAGTTTATACCCGGGACAGTCCTACGAGCAGTACTTC	CASSLYPGQSYEQYF
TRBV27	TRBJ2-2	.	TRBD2	TGTGCCAGCAGTCCTGCGGGAGCTTTTAACACCGGGGAGCTGTTTTTT	CASSPAGAFNTGELFF
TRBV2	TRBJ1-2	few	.	TGTGCCAGCAGTGAGGGTGGCTACACCTTC	CASSEGGYTF
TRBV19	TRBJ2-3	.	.	TGTGCCAGTAGTACCGACAGGATGGCTACGCAGTATTTT	CASSTDRMATQYF